The next 7 T cell receptor beta chains were all read from a single sample in a study of blood T cell repertoires in COVID-19. Sequencing used immunoSEQ multiplex PCR; TCRdb keeps in-frame clones, though not all of them. The sample carries roughly 54,000 clones, over 90% recorded once. The sequencing sample was made of peripheral blood. The receptors were sampled from a man aged 50-60 years with acute or convalescent COVID-19.

This clone was recorded once. The chain has TRBV2 and TRBJ2-7; 8 bases match TRBD2. The CDR3 totals 14 residues. Trimming removed 7 bases from V and 1 base from J; junction bases left unmatched: 6. CDR1 SNHLY and CDR2 FYNNEI come from the germline V gene. The CDR3 region is CASIPLAGSYEQYF. DNA for the CDR3: TGTGCCAGCATACCTCTAGCGGGTTCCTACGAGCAGTACTTC.

V and J are TRBV11-2 and TRBJ2-7; maybe TRBD2 (5 bases). V was pared by 5 bases and J by 3 bases, with 17 bases between. This CDR3 comprises 15 residues. Germline V lookup: CDR1 SGHAT, CDR2 FQNNGV. CDR3 sequence (DNA): TGTGCCAGCAGCCAGTTACCGGGATTAGACTACGAGCAGTACTTC. Translating it yields CASSQLPGLDYEQYF.

The rearrangement links TRBV18 to TRBJ2-3; 7 bases fit TRBD1. The V gene's germline CDR1 is KGHSH and CDR2 LQKENI. The CDR3 length is 16 residues. Germline trimming cut 4 bases from V and 4 bases from J; bases unmatched to any gene: 11. CDR3 DNA sequence: TGTGCCAGCTCACAAAACCAGGGGCAGGGGGCAGATACGCAGTATTTT. Protein product: CASSQNQGQGADTQYF.

This chain uses TRBV5-4 with TRBJ2-2; 7 positions match TRBD1. V lost 4 bases and J lost 1; bases outside the gene matches: 4. This CDR3 contains 15 residues. Germline CDR1 and CDR2: SGHNT and YYREEE (reference sequence). The CDR3 sequence: CASSKNRGNTGELFF. CDR3 coding DNA: TGTGCCAGCAGCAAGAACAGGGGGAACACCGGGGAGCTGTTTTTT.

This chain joins TRBV7-2 and TRBJ2-7; TRBD2 matches at 7 bases. Germline V gene sequence: CDR1 SGHTA, CDR2 FQGNSA. V trimming: 3 bases; J trimming: 3 bases; junction bases outside the gene matches: 2. The CDR3 is 13 residues long. The chain's CDR3 is CASSLGGDYEQYF. DNA of the CDR3: TGTGCCAGCAGCTTGGGGGGGGACTACGAGCAGTACTTC.

V is TRBV24-1 and J is TRBJ2-5, with 9 positions matching TRBD1. In germline, CDR1 is KGHDR, CDR2 SFDVKD. Germline trimming cut 4 bases from V and 2 bases from J; bases unmatched to any gene: 7. The CDR3 has 16 amino acids. CDR3 coding DNA: TGTGCCACCAGTGACCCGGGACAGGGCCAACAAGAGACCCAGTACTTC. This sequence encodes CATSDPGQGQQETQYF.

The chain carries TRBV20-1 and TRBJ1-1; D is undetermined. Germline CDR1 DFQATT, CDR2 SNEGSKA (reference sequence). The CDR3 has 11 amino acids. Between the trimmed V and J ends, which lost 1 base and 4 bases, there was a span of 4 bases. DNA for the CDR3: TGCAGTGCTAGAGTTCGCACTGAAGCTTTCTTT. Protein: CSARVRTEAFF.